These 24 T cell receptor beta chains came from one sample sequenced in a study of T cell repertoires in cytomegalovirus infection. TCRdb fed the reads into MiXCR, producing one record per CDR3 protein. There are about 890,000 distinct CDR3 sequences in the sample; roughly 30% occur only once, and around an eighth lies in the top ten. The antigens these receptors bind are not known. This sample comprised cultured CD8+ T cells from PBMCs, obtained from culture after CMV antigen stimulation. Receptors originate from a human donor in good health (CMV status not recorded). Some clones in this sample may be carry-over from other donors' samples.

This sequence joins TRBV12-3 or TRBV12-4 and TRBJ2-7, with a tentative D call TRBD2 (6 bases). This CDR3 has 12 amino acids. Between the trimmed V and J ends, which lost 6 bases and 2 bases, there was a span of 8 bases. The CDR3, as DNA: TGTGCCAGCAGGGACTATACCTACGAGCAGTACTTC. This codes for CASRDYTYEQYF.

This clonotype has more than one count but fewer than ten. The CDR3 loop reads CASSLGLGQGIPHEQFF. Here the CDR3 DNA reads TGTGCCAGCAGCTTAGGACTGGGACAGGGGATTCCCCATGAGCAGTTCTTC. V is TRBV11-3 and J is TRBJ2-1, with 10 positions matching TRBD1. The ends lost 1 base at V and 8 bases at J; junction bases unmatched: 11. CDR1 SGHNT and CDR2 YENEEA come from the germline V gene. The CDR3 length is 17 residues.

This clonotype turned up a few times. V is TRBV7-3 and J is TRBJ2-7; TRBD1 aligns across 7 bases. The CDR3 runs 15 residues. V trimming: 5 bases; J trimming: 4 bases; junction bases outside the gene matches: 11. CDR1 is SGHTA and CDR2 is FQGTGA in the germline V gene. This CDR3 reads CASSRQGFGGYEQYV. The CDR3 coding sequence is TGTGCCAGCAGCCGACAGGGTTTTGGTGGGTACGAGCAGTACGTC.

In this sample, this clonotype turned up a few times. This sequence joins TRBV5-6 and TRBJ2-1; TRBD2 is a possible D gene (5 bases). V dropped 4 bases and J dropped 5 bases, with 16 bases sitting between them. The germline V gene encodes CDR1 SGHDT and CDR2 YYEEEE. CDR3 length equals 15 residues. The CDR3 sequence: CASSLPPGFNNEQFF. As DNA, the CDR3 is TGTGCCAGCAGCCTCCCTCCGGGGTTCAACAATGAGCAGTTCTTC.

This chain uses TRBV7-9 with TRBJ2-5; D gene uncertain. Germline CDR1 and CDR2: SEHNR and FQNEAQ (reference sequence). This CDR3 contains 16 residues. Trimming left V 4 bases short and J 6 bases short, with 21 bases between. CDR3: CASSSLNRVVEKTQYF. The CDR3 DNA reads as TGTGCCAGCAGCTCGCTTAATAGGGTGGTTGAAAAGACCCAGTACTTC.

The sample holds many counts of this clonotype. This chain joins TRBV27 and TRBJ2-1; D tentatively reads TRBD1 or TRBD2 (5 bases each). This CDR3 comprises 12 residues. Germline lookup yields CDR1 MNHEY and CDR2 SMNVEV (reference sequence). Trimming took 2 bases from V and 9 from J, leaving 8 bases between them. CDR3 DNA sequence: TGTGCCAGCAGTTTAGAGGGGATTGAGCAGTTCTTC. As protein: CASSLEGIEQFF.

The rearrangement links TRBV4-2 to TRBJ2-6, with D perhaps assigned TRBD1 or TRBD2 (5 bases each). Trimming removed 3 bases from V and 5 bases from J, with 20 bases in between. This CDR3 has 18 amino acids. CDR1 and CDR2 (germline): LGHNA, YNFKEQ. In DNA form, the CDR3 reads TGTGCCAGCAGCCACCGGGGCGAAAGAACAAGCCGGGCCAACGTCCTGACTTTC. This sequence encodes CASSHRGERTSRANVLTF.

This clonotype was recorded only once. For the CDR3, the DNA is TGCGCCAGCAGCCAAACTTCGAGGGCCCCATACAATGAGCAGTTCTTC. It specifies CASSQTSRAPYNEQFF. The V call is TRBV4-3, the J call TRBJ2-1; TRBD2 might be the D (5 bases). Trimming left V 2 bases short and J 4 bases short, with 15 bases between. Per germline, CDR1 LGHNA and CDR2 YSLEER. This CDR3 has 16 amino acids.

The chain joins TRBV13 to TRBJ2-7; 7 bases agree with TRBD1. V shed 4 bases, J shed 2 bases, and the junction held 8 bases outside the gene matches. CDR1 is PRHDT and CDR2 is FYEKMQ in the germline V gene (reference sequence). The CDR3 extends over 15 amino acids. The CDR3 bases are TGTGCCAGCAGCTCCCGAGGGGGCGGCACCTACGAGCAGTACTTC. It is translated as CASSSRGGGTYEQYF.

J is TRBJ2-7 and V is TRBV6-1, with 8 bases that match TRBD2. Losses at the gene ends were 7 bases for V and 3 bases for J; bases not matched to a gene: 11. This CDR3 is 15 amino acids long. Germline CDR1 is MNHNS and CDR2 is SASEGT. CDR3 in DNA: TGTGCCAGCACCGCCCGGGGGGGCGGTCTCTACGAGCAGTACTTC. This sequence encodes CASTARGGGLYEQYF.

This clonotype was detected only a few times. This chain links TRBV29-1 with TRBJ2-5; D gene uncertain. The CDR3 consists of 14 residues. The germline V gene has CDR1 SQVTM and CDR2 ANQGSEA. Trimming removed 7 bases from V and 2 bases from J, with 17 bases in between. This chain's CDR3 is CSAVTSYGQETQYF. DNA for the CDR3: TGCAGCGCCGTTACGTCCTACGGTCAAGAGACCCAGTACTTC.

The genes are TRBV4-1 and TRBJ2-1; D might be TRBD2 (6 bases). V was trimmed by 1 base and J by 5 bases, leaving 12 bases between them. In germline, CDR1 is MGHRA, CDR2 YSYEKL. The CDR3 is made up of 15 amino acids. The CDR3 loop reads CASSQVGGADNEQFF. DNA for the CDR3: TGCGCCAGCAGCCAAGTAGGAGGGGCGGACAATGAGCAGTTCTTC.

J is TRBJ1-2 and V is TRBV20-1; D is possibly TRBD1 (5 bases). CDR1 and CDR2 from the germline V gene are DFQATT and SNEGSKA (reference sequence). The CDR3 contains 15 residues. V lost 0 bases and J 2 bases, leaving 13 bases between the germline ends. The CDR3 spells CSARDPPTVNYGYTF. Written as DNA, the CDR3 is TGCAGTGCTAGAGATCCCCCGACAGTCAACTATGGCTACACCTTC.

The chain joins TRBV12-3 or TRBV12-4 to TRBJ2-3, with a tentative D call TRBD1 (5 bases). The CDR3 consists of 16 residues. The V gene lost 5 bases and the J gene lost 2 bases, with 17 bases spanning the gap. The CDR3 sequence: CASSRLGQGFTDTQYF. The CDR3 region has the DNA TGTGCCAGCAGTCGCCTGGGGCAGGGATTCACAGATACGCAGTATTTT.

This chain links TRBV4-1 with TRBJ2-1; no firm D call. The CDR3 contains 15 residues. Germline loops: CDR1 MGHRA, CDR2 YSYEKL. V lost 0 bases and J lost 4, with 10 bases in between. The CDR3 loop is CASSQDPSPYNEQFF. Here the CDR3 DNA reads TGCGCCAGCAGCCAAGATCCCTCCCCGTACAATGAGCAGTTCTTC.

This clonotype has a count of ten or more. The chain combines TRBV7-8 with TRBJ2-1; TRBD2 aligns across 7 bases. This CDR3 has 17 residues. Germline V gives CDR1 SGHVS, CDR2 FQNEAQ. The ends lost 2 bases at V and 0 bases at J; junction bases unmatched: 7. The CDR3: CASSLTSGESSYNEQFF. The CDR3 DNA reads TGTGCCAGCAGCTTAACCAGCGGGGAGAGCTCCTACAATGAGCAGTTCTTC.

This chain links TRBV7-8 with TRBJ2-2, with 9 nucleotides matching TRBD2. The CDR3 loop spans 16 amino acids. Per the germline V gene, CDR1 is SGHVS and CDR2 is FQNEAQ. The J segment lost 4 bases and the V segment lost 7 bases, leaving 10 bases of the junction unmatched. CDR3: CASIALGLALTGELFF. In DNA, the CDR3 is TGTGCCAGCATCGCCCTGGGACTAGCTCTCACCGGGGAGCTGTTTTTT.

This chain joins TRBV6-6 and TRBJ2-7; TRBD1 agrees at 10 bases. The CDR3 consists of 20 residues. J gave up 3 bases and V 0 bases, and 17 bases lay outside the gene matches. Germline loops: CDR1 MNHNY, CDR2 SVGAGI (reference sequence). The DNA for the CDR3 is TGTGCCAGCAGTTACTCGGCCGTAGTAGAGTGTGGGGACAGGGGCTACGAGCAGTACTTC. It codes for CASSYSAVVECGDRGYEQYF.

Only a few counts were recorded for this clonotype. This chain joins TRBV12-3 or TRBV12-4 and TRBJ2-3; D is perhaps TRBD2 (6 bases). This CDR3 region has 14 residues. The V gene lost 7 bases and the J gene lost 1 base, with 12 bases spanning the gap. The CDR3 sequence is CASKDERGTDTQYF. The CDR3 coding sequence is TGTGCCAGCAAAGACGAGCGGGGCACAGATACGCAGTATTTT.

The chain is built from TRBV11-1 and TRBJ2-1; no clear D. The CDR3 runs to 14 residues. Deletions cut 8 bases from V and 0 bases from J, with 11 bases between. Germline V lookup: CDR1 SGHAT, CDR2 FQDESV (reference sequence). As DNA, the CDR3 is TGTGCCAGCCAGAAACAAATCTCCTACAATGAGCAGTTCTTC. It encodes CASQKQISYNEQFF.

The rearrangement links TRBV6-6 to TRBJ2-3; 13 bases agree with TRBD2. J lost 0 bases, V lost 3 bases, and 12 bases had no gene match. Looked up from germline, CDR1 is MNHNY and CDR2 is SVGAGI (reference sequence). This CDR3 region has 20 residues. CDR3 DNA sequence: TGTGCCAGCAGTTATCGACTAGCGGGGGGCCCTGATCCTAGCACAGATACGCAGTATTTT. It specifies CASSYRLAGGPDPSTDTQYF.

The chain couples TRBV7-2 to TRBJ1-2; TRBD1 is a possible D gene (6 bases). Looked up from germline, CDR1 is SGHTA and CDR2 is FQGNSA. This CDR3 contains 16 residues. With 0 bases removed from V and 6 bases from J, the gap between germline ends came to 17 bases. This CDR3 reads CASSLAWGGALDGYTF. CDR3 in DNA: TGTGCCAGCAGCTTAGCATGGGGGGGGGCTTTAGATGGCTACACCTTC. The whole variable domain, remainder taken from reference TRBV7-2 and TRBJ1-2, is GAGVSQSPSNKVTEKGKDVELRCDPISGHTALYWYRQSLGQGLEFLIYFQGNSAPDKSGLPSDRFSAERTGGSVSTLTIQRTQQEDSAVYLCASSLAWGGALDGYTFGSGTRLTVV.

The genes are TRBV20-1 and TRBJ2-1, with D hard to call. Germline loops: CDR1 DFQATT, CDR2 SNEGSKA (reference sequence). Trimming stripped 3 bases from V and 2 bases from J, with 14 bases between. The CDR3 is 15 residues long. CDR3 DNA: TGCAGTGCTAGGGACGATCAGACGCCCTACAATGAGCAGTTCTTC. Its translation: CSARDDQTPYNEQFF.

Here the CDR3 reads CASSSRTSGEYNEQFF. The CDR3 nucleotides read TGTGCCAGCAGCTCCCGGACTAGCGGGGAGTACAATGAGCAGTTCTTC. The chain links TRBV7-6 to TRBJ2-1; 12 bases are a match to TRBD2. The CDR3 covers 16 residues. The V segment lost 4 bases and the J segment 4 bases; nucleotides outside the gene matches: 5. The germline CDR1 and CDR2 sequences are SGHVS and FNYEAQ.